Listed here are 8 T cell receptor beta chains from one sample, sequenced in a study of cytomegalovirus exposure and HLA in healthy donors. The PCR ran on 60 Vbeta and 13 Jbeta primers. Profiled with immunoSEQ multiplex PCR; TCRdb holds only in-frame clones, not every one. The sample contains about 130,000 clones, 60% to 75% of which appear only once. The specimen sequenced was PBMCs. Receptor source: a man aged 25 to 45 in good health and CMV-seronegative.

The CDR3 DNA reads TGCAGCGTTGGAGGGGGCGGAGATACGCAGTATTTT. This gives the protein CSVGGGGDTQYF. The rearrangement joins TRBV29-1 to TRBJ2-3; TRBD1 agrees at 7 bases. Trimming at V came to 4 bases and at J to 5 bases, leaving 3 bases not matched to a gene. The CDR3 loop spans 12 amino acids. The germline CDR1 and CDR2 sequences are SQVTM and ANQGSEA.

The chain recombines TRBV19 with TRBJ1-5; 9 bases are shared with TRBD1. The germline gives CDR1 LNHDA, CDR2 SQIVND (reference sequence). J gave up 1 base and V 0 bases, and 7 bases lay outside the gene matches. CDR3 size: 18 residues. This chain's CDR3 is CASSIDPMDRGSNQPQHF. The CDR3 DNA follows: TGTGCCAGTAGTATAGACCCAATGGACAGGGGCAGCAATCAGCCCCAGCATTTT.

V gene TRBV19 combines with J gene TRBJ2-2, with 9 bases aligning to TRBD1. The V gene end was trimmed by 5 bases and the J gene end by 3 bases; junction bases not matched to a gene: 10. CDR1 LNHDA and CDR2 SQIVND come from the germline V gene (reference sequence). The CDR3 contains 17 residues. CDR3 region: CASSLITGGVDTGELFF. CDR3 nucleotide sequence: TGTGCCAGTAGTCTGATCACAGGGGGCGTTGACACCGGGGAGCTGTTTTTT.

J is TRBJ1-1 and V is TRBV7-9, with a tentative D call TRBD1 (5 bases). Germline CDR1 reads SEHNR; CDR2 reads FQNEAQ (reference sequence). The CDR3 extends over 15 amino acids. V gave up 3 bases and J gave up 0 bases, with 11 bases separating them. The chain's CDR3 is CASSFLGAMNTEAFF. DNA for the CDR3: TGTGCCAGCAGCTTTTTAGGGGCGATGAACACTGAAGCTTTCTTT.

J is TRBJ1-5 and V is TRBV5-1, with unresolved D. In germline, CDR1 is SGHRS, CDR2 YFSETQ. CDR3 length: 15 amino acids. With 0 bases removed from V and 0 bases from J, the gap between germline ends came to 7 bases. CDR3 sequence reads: CASSLGVNSNQPQHF. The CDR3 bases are TGCGCCAGCAGCTTGGGAGTGAATAGCAATCAGCCCCAGCATTTT.

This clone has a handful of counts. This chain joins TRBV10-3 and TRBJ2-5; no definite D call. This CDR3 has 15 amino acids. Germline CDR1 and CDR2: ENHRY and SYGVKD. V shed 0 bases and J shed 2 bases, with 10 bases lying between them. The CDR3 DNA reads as TGTGCCATCAGTGAGTCGGGTGGGCTTCAAGAGACCCAGTACTTC. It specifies CAISESGGLQETQYF.

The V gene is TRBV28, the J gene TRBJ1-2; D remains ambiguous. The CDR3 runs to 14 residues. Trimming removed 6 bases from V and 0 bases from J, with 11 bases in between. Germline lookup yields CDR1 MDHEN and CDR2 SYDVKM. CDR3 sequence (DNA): TGTGCCAGCAGCCTCGGTTCGGCTAACTATGGCTACACCTTC. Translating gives CASSLGSANYGYTF.

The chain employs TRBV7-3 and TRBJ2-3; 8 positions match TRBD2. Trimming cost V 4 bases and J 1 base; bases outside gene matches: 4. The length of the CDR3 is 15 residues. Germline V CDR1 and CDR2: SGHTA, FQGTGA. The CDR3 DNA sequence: TGTGCCAGCAGCTCGGGAGGGCGGGGCACAGATACGCAGTATTTT. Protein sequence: CASSSGGRGTDTQYF.